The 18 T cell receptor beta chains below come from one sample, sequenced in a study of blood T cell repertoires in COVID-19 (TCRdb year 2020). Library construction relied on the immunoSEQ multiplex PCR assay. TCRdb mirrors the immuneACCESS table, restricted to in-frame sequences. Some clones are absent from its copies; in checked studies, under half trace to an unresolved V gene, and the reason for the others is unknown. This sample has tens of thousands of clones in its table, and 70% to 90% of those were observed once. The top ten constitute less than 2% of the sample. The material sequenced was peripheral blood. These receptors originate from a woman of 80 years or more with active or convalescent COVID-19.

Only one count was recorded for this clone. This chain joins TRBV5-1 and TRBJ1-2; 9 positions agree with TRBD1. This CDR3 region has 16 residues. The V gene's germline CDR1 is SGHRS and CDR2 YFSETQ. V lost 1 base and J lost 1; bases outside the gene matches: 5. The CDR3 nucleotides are TGCGCCAGCAGCTTGATCCCGACAGGGGGTAACTATGGCTACACCTTC. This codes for CASSLIPTGGNYGYTF.

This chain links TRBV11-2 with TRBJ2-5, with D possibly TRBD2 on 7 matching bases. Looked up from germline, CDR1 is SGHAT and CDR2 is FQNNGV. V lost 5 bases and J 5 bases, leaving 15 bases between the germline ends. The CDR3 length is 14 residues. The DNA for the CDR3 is TGTGCCAGCAGCCAGGGGAGGGAGCGGGAGACCCAGTACTTC. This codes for CASSQGRERETQYF. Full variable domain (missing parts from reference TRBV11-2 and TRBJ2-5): EAGVAQSPRYKIIEKRQSVAFWCNPISGHATLYWYQQILGQGPKLLIQFQNNGVVDDSQLPKDRFSAERLKGVDSTLKIQPAKLEDSAVYLCASSQGRERETQYFGPGTRLLVL.

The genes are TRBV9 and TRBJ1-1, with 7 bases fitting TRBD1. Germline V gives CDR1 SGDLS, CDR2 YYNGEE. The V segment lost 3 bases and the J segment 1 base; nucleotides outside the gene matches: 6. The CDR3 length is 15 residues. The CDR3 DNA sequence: TGTGCCAGCAGCGCAACAGGGGCACGGAACACTGAAGCTTTCTTT. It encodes CASSATGARNTEAFF. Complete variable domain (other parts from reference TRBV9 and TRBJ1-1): DSGVTQTPKHLITATGQRVTLRCSPRSGDLSVYWYQQSLDQGLQFLIQYYNGEERAKGNILERFSAQQFPDLHSELNLSSLELGDSALYFCASSATGARNTEAFFGQGTRLTVV.

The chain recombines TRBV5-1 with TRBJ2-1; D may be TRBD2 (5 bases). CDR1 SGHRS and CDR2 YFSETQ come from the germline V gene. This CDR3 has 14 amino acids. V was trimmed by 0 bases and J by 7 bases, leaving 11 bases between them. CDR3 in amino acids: CASSLVPERNEQFF. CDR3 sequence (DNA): TGCGCCAGCAGCTTGGTACCGGAGCGGAATGAGCAGTTCTTC.

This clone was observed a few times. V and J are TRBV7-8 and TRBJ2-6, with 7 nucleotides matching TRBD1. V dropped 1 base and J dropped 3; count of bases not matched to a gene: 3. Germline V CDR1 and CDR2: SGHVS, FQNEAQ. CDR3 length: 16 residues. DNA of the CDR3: TGTGCCAGCAGCTTAGGAGGGGGCCTTGGGGCCAACGTCCTGACTTTC. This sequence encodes CASSLGGGLGANVLTF.

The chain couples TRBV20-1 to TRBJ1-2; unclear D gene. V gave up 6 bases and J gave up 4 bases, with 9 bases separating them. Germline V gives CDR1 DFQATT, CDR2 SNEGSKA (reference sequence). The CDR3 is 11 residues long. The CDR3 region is CSAQVSYGYTF. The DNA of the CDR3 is TGCAGTGCCCAGGTTTCCTATGGCTACACCTTC.

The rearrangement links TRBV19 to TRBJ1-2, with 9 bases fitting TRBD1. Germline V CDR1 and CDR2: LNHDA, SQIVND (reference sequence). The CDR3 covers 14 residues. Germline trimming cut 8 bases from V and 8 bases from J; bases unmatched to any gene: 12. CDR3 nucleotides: TGTGCCAGTGGAGTTACCGGGACAGGGATAGGCTACACCTTC. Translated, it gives CASGVTGTGIGYTF.

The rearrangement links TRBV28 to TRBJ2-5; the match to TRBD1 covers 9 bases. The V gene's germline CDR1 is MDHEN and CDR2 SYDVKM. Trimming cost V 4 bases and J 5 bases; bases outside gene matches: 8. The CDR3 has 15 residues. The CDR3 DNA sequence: TGTGCCAGCAGTTCCTCTGGACAGGGGAAGGAGACCCAGTACTTC. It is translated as CASSSSGQGKETQYF.

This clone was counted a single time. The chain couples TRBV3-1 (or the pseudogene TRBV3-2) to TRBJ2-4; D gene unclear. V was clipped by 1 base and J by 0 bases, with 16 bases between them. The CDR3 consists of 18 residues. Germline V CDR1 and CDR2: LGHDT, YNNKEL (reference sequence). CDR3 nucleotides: TGTGCCAGCAGCCAAGGCGTGTCAGGATCATTAGCCAAAAACATTCAGTACTTC. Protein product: CASSQGVSGSLAKNIQYF.

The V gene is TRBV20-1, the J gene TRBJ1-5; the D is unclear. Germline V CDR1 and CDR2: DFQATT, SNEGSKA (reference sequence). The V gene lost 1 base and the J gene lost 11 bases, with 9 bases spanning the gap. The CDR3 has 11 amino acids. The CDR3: CSARVAGAQHF. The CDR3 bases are TGCAGTGCTAGAGTGGCGGGAGCCCAGCATTTT.

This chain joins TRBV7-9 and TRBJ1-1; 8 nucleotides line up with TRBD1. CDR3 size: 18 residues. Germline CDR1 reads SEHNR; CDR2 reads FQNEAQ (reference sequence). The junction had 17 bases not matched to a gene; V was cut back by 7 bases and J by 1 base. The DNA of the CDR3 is TGTGCCAGCAACTCTTCCAGGGGGCTCGATTATCAGAACACTGAAGCTTTCTTT. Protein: CASNSSRGLDYQNTEAFF.

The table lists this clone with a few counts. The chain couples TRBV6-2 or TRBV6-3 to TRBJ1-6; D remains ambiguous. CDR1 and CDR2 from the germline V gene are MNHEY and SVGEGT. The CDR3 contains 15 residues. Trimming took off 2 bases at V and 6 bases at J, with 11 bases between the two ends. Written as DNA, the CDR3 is TGTGCCAGCAGTTACGTAGCGACAACTAATTCACCCCTCCACTTT. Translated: CASSYVATTNSPLHF.

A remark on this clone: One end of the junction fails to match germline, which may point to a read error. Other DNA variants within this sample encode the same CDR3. The DNA for the CDR3 is TGTGCCAGTAGTATCACAGGAGACACTAACGAAAAACTGTTTTTT. Translating gives CASSITGDTNEKLFF. The rearrangement joins TRBV19 to TRBJ1-4, with a possible D match to TRBD1 (5 bases). In germline, CDR1 is LNHDA, CDR2 SQIVND (reference sequence). The CDR3 is 15 amino acids.

CDR3: CASSPDRSSYEQYF. In DNA, the CDR3 is TGTGCCAGCTCACCTGACCGGAGCTCCTACGAGCAGTACTTC. The V gene is TRBV18, the J gene TRBJ2-7, with D unresolved. This CDR3 spans 14 amino acids. Trimming took 3 bases from V and 0 from J, leaving 9 bases between them. Germline V gives CDR1 KGHSH, CDR2 LQKENI.

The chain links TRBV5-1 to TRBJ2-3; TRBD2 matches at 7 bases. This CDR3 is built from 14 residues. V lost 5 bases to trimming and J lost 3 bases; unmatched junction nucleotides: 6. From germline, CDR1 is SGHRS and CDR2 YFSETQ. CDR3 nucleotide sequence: TGCGCCAGCAGTGGGCTAGCGGTAACAGATACGCAGTATTTT. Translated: CASSGLAVTDTQYF.

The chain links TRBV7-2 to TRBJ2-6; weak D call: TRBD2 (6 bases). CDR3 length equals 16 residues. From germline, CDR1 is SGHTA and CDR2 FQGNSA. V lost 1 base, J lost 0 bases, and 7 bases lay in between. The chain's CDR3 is CASSLDGSSGANVLTF. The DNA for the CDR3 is TGTGCCAGCAGCTTAGACGGGAGCTCTGGGGCCAACGTCCTGACTTTC.

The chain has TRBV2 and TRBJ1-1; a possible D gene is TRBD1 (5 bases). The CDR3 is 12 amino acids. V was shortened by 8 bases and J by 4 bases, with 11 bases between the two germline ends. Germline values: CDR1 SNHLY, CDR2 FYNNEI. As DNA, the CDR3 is TGTGCCAGCGTCAGGGTGGCCACTGAAGCTTTCTTT. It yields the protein CASVRVATEAFF.

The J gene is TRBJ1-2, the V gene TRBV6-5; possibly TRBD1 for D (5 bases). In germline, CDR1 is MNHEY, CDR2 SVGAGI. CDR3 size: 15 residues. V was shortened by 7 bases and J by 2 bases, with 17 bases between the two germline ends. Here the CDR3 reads CASTARGRGNYGYTF. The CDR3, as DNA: TGTGCCAGCACTGCCCGCGGGAGGGGCAACTATGGCTACACCTTC.